This T cell receptor (beta chain) was sequenced in a study of brain T cells in children with intractable seizures. General observations from the study: Patients' HCMV serostatus was unknown; virus specificity rests on CDR3 similarity alone. Clones missing pre-surgery may reflect undersampling of that blood sample.

This clone was seen more than once but under ten times. Its specificity is not known. Germline V gives CDR1 SGHDT, CDR2 YYEEEE. The CDR3 is 15 residues long. J lost 5 bases, V lost 0 bases, and 4 bases had no gene match. Surgery cases with the highest brain T cell transcript signatures were chosen for sequencing. Patients received at least one anti-epileptic drug before surgery. Repertoires were generated with immunoSEQ multiplex PCR, while TCRdb's copy carries only in-frame clones and drops some. The repertoire holds 7,500 to 8,000 clones, with about 73% as singletons. The receptor was isolated from a boy under two years old with tuberous sclerosis and intractable seizures. Source: resected brain tissue, taken at surgery. This sequence joins TRBV5-6 and TRBJ2-5; 10 nucleotides match TRBD2. The CDR3 spells CASSLGSGGAETQYF. The CDR3 DNA reads as TGTGCCAGCAGCTTGGGCAGCGGGGGGGCTGAGACCCAGTACTTC.